A single sample is the source of the 27 T cell receptor beta chains below, sequenced in a study of blood T cell repertoires in COVID-19. Assay used: immunoSEQ multiplex PCR; TCRdb lists only in-frame clones, some missing. The repertoire includes about 170,000 clones, 85% to 90% of them detected once, and roughly 7% sits in the top ten. Sequencing input: peripheral blood. The source is a man aged 45 to 65 with active or convalescent COVID-19.

The chain uses TRBV19 and TRBJ2-2; the match to TRBD1 covers 8 bases. The CDR3 totals 16 residues. With V trimmed by 8 bases and J by 3 bases, 11 bases remained unmatched. Per the germline V gene, CDR1 is LNHDA and CDR2 is SQIVND (reference sequence). CDR3 coding DNA: TGTGCCAGTCTCAACTCGGGACAGGCGGACACCGGGGAGCTGTTTTTT. Translating gives CASLNSGQADTGELFF.

V gene TRBV15 combines with J gene TRBJ1-6; tentative D call: TRBD1 (6 bases). V was clipped by 2 bases and J by 8 bases, with 13 bases between them. CDR1 and CDR2 (germline): LNHNV, YYDKDF (reference sequence). The length of the CDR3 is 15 residues. The CDR3 coding sequence is TGTGCCACCAGCAGACCCGACAGGCTCGATTCACCCCTCCACTTT. The encoded protein is CATSRPDRLDSPLHF.

This chain uses TRBV19 with TRBJ1-2, with TRBD1 as a possible D gene (5 bases). Looked up from germline, CDR1 is LNHDA and CDR2 is SQIVND (reference sequence). The CDR3 is made up of 16 amino acids. Trimming removed 5 bases at V and 5 bases at J, with 21 bases between. CDR3 residues: CASSSRRGDGYYGYTF. CDR3 nucleotides: TGTGCCAGTAGTTCCCGCCGGGGGGACGGCTATTATGGCTACACCTTC. Full variable domain (remainder filled in from reference TRBV19 and TRBJ1-2): DGGITQSPKYLFRKEGQNVTLSCEQNLNHDAMYWYRQDPGQGLRLIYYSQIVNDFQKGDIAEGYSVSREKKESFPLTVTSAQKNPTAFYLCASSSRRGDGYYGYTFGSGTRLTVV.

This clone was observed a single time. The chain uses TRBV7-6 and TRBJ1-4; weak D call: TRBD1 (5 bases). V was clipped by 1 base and J by 9 bases, with 18 bases between them. Germline loops: CDR1 SGHVS, CDR2 FNYEAQ. CDR3 length equals 16 residues. The CDR3 DNA is TGTGCCAGCAGCTTAGGGGCAGGGTCGTTCCAGAAAAAACTGTTTTTT. Protein product: CASSLGAGSFQKKLFF.

The chain links TRBV18 to TRBJ1-2; TRBD1 matches 9 bases. The germline gives CDR1 KGHSH, CDR2 LQKENI. The CDR3 covers 14 residues. Trimming removed 3 bases from V and 3 bases from J; junction bases left unmatched: 2. CDR3 sequence (DNA): TGTGCCAGCTCACCGGACAGGGGTTACTATGGCTACACCTTC. Protein product: CASSPDRGYYGYTF.

The chain links TRBV7-9 to TRBJ2-3; tentative D call: TRBD2 (6 bases). The CDR3 is 12 amino acids. The germline V gene has CDR1 SEHNR and CDR2 FQNEAQ (reference sequence). V was shortened by 0 bases and J by 15 bases, with 13 bases between the two germline ends. In DNA form, the CDR3 reads TGTGCCAGCAGCTTAGCGGGACTGGGCGTTTATTTT. Translating it yields CASSLAGLGVYF.

The chain couples TRBV4-1 to TRBJ1-1; D perhaps matches TRBD1 (6 bases). V dropped 3 bases and J dropped 1 base, with 9 bases sitting between them. Germline CDR1 and CDR2: MGHRA and YSYEKL. The CDR3 consists of 14 residues. In DNA, the CDR3 is TGCGCCAGCAGCCATCGGACAGCGAACACTGAAGCTTTCTTT. Translating gives CASSHRTANTEAFF.

CDR3 in amino acids: CASSQDEAGGVYNEQFF. As DNA, the CDR3 is TGCGCCAGCAGCCAAGATGAAGCGGGAGGCGTATACAATGAGCAGTTCTTC. V gene TRBV4-1 combines with J gene TRBJ2-1, with 9 bases aligning to TRBD2. This CDR3 is built from 17 residues. The germline CDR1 and CDR2 sequences are MGHRA and YSYEKL. V dropped 0 bases and J dropped 4; count of bases not matched to a gene: 7.

This clone showed up many times. V usage is TRBV19 and J usage is TRBJ1-6; 10 bases line up with TRBD1. The CDR3 is made up of 15 amino acids. The V and J ends lost 7 bases and 10 bases, in that order; junction bases with no gene match: 10. Germline values: CDR1 LNHDA, CDR2 SQIVND (reference sequence). The CDR3 reads CASTRSGTGDSPLHF. Here the CDR3 DNA reads TGTGCCAGTACCCGATCCGGGACAGGGGACTCACCCCTCCACTTT.

The rearrangement uses TRBV7-9 and TRBJ2-5; TRBD1 might be the D (6 bases). The V gene lost 2 bases and the J gene lost 4 bases, with 11 bases spanning the gap. The CDR3 contains 14 residues. Germline V gives CDR1 SEHNR, CDR2 FQNEAQ (reference sequence). CDR3 DNA: TGTGCCAGCAGCTTATTGGTGGGGGCAGAGACCCAGTACTTC. Amino acid sequence: CASSLLVGAETQYF. Combining the CDR3 with reference TRBV7-9 and TRBJ2-5 gives the whole variable domain DTGVSQNPRHKITKRGQNVTFRCDPISEHNRLYWYRQTLGQGPEFLTYFQNEAQLEKSRLLSDRFSAERPKGSFSTLEIQRTEQGDSAMYLCASSLLVGAETQYFGPGTRLLVL.

The DNA for the CDR3 is TGTGCCAGCAGTTCCCTCCTAGCGGGAGGGCTTTTTGAAGAGACCCAGTACTTC. This translates into CASSSLLAGGLFEETQYF. The J gene is TRBJ2-5, the V gene TRBV6-2 or TRBV6-3, with 12 positions matching TRBD2. Germline V gives CDR1 MNHEY, CDR2 SVGEGT. With 4 bases clipped from V and 3 bases from J, the junction kept 12 bases outside the gene matches. The CDR3 length is 18 residues.

This sequence joins TRBV5-1 and TRBJ2-7, with D tentatively TRBD2 (6 bases). With 2 bases removed from V and 5 bases from J, the gap between germline ends came to 14 bases. CDR3 size: 14 residues. Germline V gives CDR1 SGHRS, CDR2 YFSETQ. The CDR3 DNA is TGCGCCAGCAGCTTTGTGGGGACTGGGCACGAGCAGTACTTC. This encodes CASSFVGTGHEQYF.

This clone turned up a few times. In DNA form, the CDR3 reads TGTGCCAGCAGCTTAGGCGGACTAGCGGGAGGGACCGGGGAGCTGTTTTTT. This gives the protein CASSLGGLAGGTGELFF. This chain uses TRBV11-3 with TRBJ2-2, with TRBD2 matching over 15 bases. The ends lost 1 base at V and 5 bases at J; junction bases unmatched: 2. CDR1 is SGHNT and CDR2 is YENEEA in the germline V gene. There are 17 residues in the CDR3.

This clone was picked up one time. The chain is built from TRBV3-1 (or the pseudogene TRBV3-2) and TRBJ1-2; D is unresolved. There are 15 residues in the CDR3. Germline V gene sequence: CDR1 LGHDT, CDR2 YNNKEL (reference sequence). Between the trimmed V and J ends, which lost 4 bases and 6 bases, there was a span of 18 bases. CDR3 sequence reads: CASSLRTSGRDGYTF. CDR3 coding DNA: TGTGCCAGCAGCCTACGGACTAGTGGGAGGGATGGCTACACCTTC.

The rearrangement joins TRBV2 to TRBJ2-1, with 10 bases that match TRBD2. With V trimmed by 5 bases and J by 8 bases, 12 bases remained unmatched. The germline gives CDR1 SNHLY, CDR2 FYNNEI. This CDR3 spans 16 amino acids. CDR3 coding DNA: TGTGCCAGCAGTCAACCAAGCGGGAGGGCCCTCTATGAGCAGTTCTTC. Translated: CASSQPSGRALYEQFF.

J is TRBJ2-5 and V is TRBV7-8; TRBD1 agrees at 7 bases. Germline CDR1 SGHVS, CDR2 FQNEAQ. V dropped 3 bases and J dropped 5; count of bases not matched to a gene: 6. The CDR3 consists of 14 residues. The CDR3 spells CASSFDRAAETQYF. For the CDR3, the DNA is TGTGCCAGCAGCTTCGACAGGGCCGCGGAGACCCAGTACTTC.

This clone came up once. V is TRBV20-1 and J is TRBJ1-1, with 8 bases fitting TRBD1. Germline V gene lookup returns CDR1 DFQATT and CDR2 SNEGSKA (reference sequence). The CDR3 extends over 16 amino acids. Trimming at V came to 3 bases and at J to 4 bases, leaving 13 bases not matched to a gene. Here the CDR3 reads CSASTGGIGPLTEAFF. CDR3 DNA sequence: TGCAGTGCTAGTACAGGGGGTATTGGTCCCCTCACTGAAGCTTTCTTT.

This chain joins TRBV9 and TRBJ2-7, with TRBD2 identical over 11 bases. The CDR3 extends over 15 amino acids. The germline gives CDR1 SGDLS, CDR2 YYNGEE. The V and J ends lost 0 bases and 4 bases, in that order; junction bases with no gene match: 3. This CDR3 is CASSVETSGMYEQYF. CDR3 sequence (DNA): TGTGCCAGCAGCGTAGAGACTAGCGGGATGTACGAGCAGTACTTC.

V is TRBV14 and J is TRBJ1-3; a weak D match, TRBD1 (5 bases). The CDR3 runs to 15 residues. The V and J ends lost 1 base and 2 bases respectively, with 9 bases between them. CDR1 is SGHDN, CDR2 FVKESK, per germline. The CDR3 here is CASSQVRVPGNTIYF. The CDR3 nucleotides read TGTGCCAGCAGCCAAGTCAGGGTTCCTGGAAACACCATATATTTT.

The chain couples TRBV24-1 to TRBJ2-5; 8 nucleotides match TRBD1. The CDR3 is 15 amino acids. The J segment lost 5 bases and the V segment lost 4 bases, leaving 8 bases of the junction unmatched. Germline V CDR1 and CDR2: KGHDR, SFDVKD. The CDR3 DNA reads TGTGCCACCAGTGACAAAGGACAGGGCGAGGAGACCCAGTACTTC. This gives the protein CATSDKGQGEETQYF.

This clone was found once. The rearrangement links TRBV30 to TRBJ2-3; D might be TRBD2 (6 bases). The germline gives CDR1 GTSNPN, CDR2 SVGIG (reference sequence). V shed 5 bases and J shed 8 bases, with 17 bases lying between them. CDR3 length: 13 amino acids. The CDR3 here is CAWGRRGEGTQYF. DNA of the CDR3: TGTGCCTGGGGCCGGCGGGGAGAAGGTACGCAGTATTTT. Full variable domain (outside the CDR3, taken from reference TRBV30 and TRBJ2-3): SQTIHQWPATLVQPVGSPLSLECTVEGTSNPNLYWYRQAAGRGLQLLFYSVGIGQISSEVPQNLSASRPQDRQFILSSKKLLLSDSGFYLCAWGRRGEGTQYFGPGTRLTVL.

The J gene is TRBJ2-1, the V gene TRBV6-6; possibly TRBD2 for D (5 bases). The V and J ends lost 7 bases and 3 bases respectively, with 16 bases between them. There are 15 residues in the CDR3. Germline loops: CDR1 MNHNY, CDR2 SVGAGI (reference sequence). For the CDR3, the DNA is TGTGCCAGCACCCCAGTAGAAGACTACTACAATGAGCAGTTCTTC. Its protein is CASTPVEDYYNEQFF.

V usage is TRBV7-2 and J usage is TRBJ2-3, with TRBD2 matching 8 bases. The CDR3 covers 14 residues. J gave up 4 bases and V 5 bases, and 5 bases lay outside the gene matches. The germline gives CDR1 SGHTA, CDR2 FQGNSA. In DNA, the CDR3 is TGTGCCAGCAGCCCAGGACTAGCCCCAGATACGCAGTATTTT. This encodes CASSPGLAPDTQYF.

This sequence joins TRBV6-2 or TRBV6-3 and TRBJ2-5; 10 bases align to TRBD2. Per germline, CDR1 MNHEY and CDR2 SVGEGT. The CDR3 loop spans 14 amino acids. V lost 6 bases to trimming and J lost 4 bases; unmatched junction nucleotides: 5. CDR3 sequence (DNA): TGTGCCAGCAGGCCTAGCGGGGGCCCAGAGACCCAGTACTTC. Protein: CASRPSGGPETQYF.

V usage is TRBV5-1 and J usage is TRBJ2-2, with TRBD1 matching over 12 bases. CDR3 length: 15 amino acids. The germline V gene encodes CDR1 SGHRS and CDR2 YFSETQ. After removal of 4 bases from V and 7 bases from J, the junction contained 5 bases not matched to a gene. CDR3 residues: CASSIGTGGSGELFF. The CDR3 nucleotides read TGCGCCAGCAGCATAGGGACAGGGGGCAGCGGGGAGCTGTTTTTT.

This chain uses TRBV9 with TRBJ2-3; 11 bases line up with TRBD2. The CDR3 consists of 16 residues. Germline CDR1 reads SGDLS; CDR2 reads YYNGEE. J lost 2 bases, V lost 4 bases, and 6 bases had no gene match. Here the CDR3 reads CASSLNSGGATDTQYF. In DNA form, the CDR3 reads TGTGCCAGCAGCTTAAATAGCGGGGGGGCCACAGATACGCAGTATTTT. The whole variable domain, filled in from reference TRBV9 and TRBJ2-3, reads DSGVTQTPKHLITATGQRVTLRCSPRSGDLSVYWYQQSLDQGLQFLIQYYNGEERAKGNILERFSAQQFPDLHSELNLSSLELGDSALYFCASSLNSGGATDTQYFGPGTRLTVL.

The chain couples TRBV5-1 to TRBJ2-7; 8 nucleotides agree with TRBD2. This CDR3 has 15 amino acids. V was pared by 0 bases and J by 5 bases, with 7 bases of the junction left unmatched. Per germline, CDR1 SGHRS and CDR2 YFSETQ. The CDR3 DNA follows: TGCGCCAGCAGCTTGGTGATAAGCGGGAGCCACGAGCAGTACTTC. Amino acids: CASSLVISGSHEQYF.